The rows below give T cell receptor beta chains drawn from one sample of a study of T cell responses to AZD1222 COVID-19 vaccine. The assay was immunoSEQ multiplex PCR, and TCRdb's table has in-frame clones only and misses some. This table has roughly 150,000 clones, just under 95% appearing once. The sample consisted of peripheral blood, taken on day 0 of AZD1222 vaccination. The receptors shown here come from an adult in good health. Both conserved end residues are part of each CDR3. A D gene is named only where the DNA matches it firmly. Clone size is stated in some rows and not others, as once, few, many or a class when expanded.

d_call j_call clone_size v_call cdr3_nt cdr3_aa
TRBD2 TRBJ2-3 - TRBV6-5 TGTGCCAGCACCAGACTAGCGGGAGGGACAGATACGCAGTATTTT CASTRLAGGTDTQYF
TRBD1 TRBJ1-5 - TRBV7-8 TGTGCCAGCAGCTGGATGGACAGGGTGATTAAGCAGCCCCAGCATTTT CASSWMDRVIKQPQHF
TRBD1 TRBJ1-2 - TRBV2 TGTGCCAGCACGGGGACAGGGTATCTGGGCTACACCTTT CASTGTGYLGYTF
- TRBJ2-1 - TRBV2 TGTGCCCGACTGGGGGGAACCAATTACAATGAGCAGTTCTTC CARLGGTNYNEQFF
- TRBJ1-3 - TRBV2 TGTGCCAGCAGTGGGGGGTTTTCCATCTCTGGAAACACCATATATTTT CASSGGFSISGNTIYF
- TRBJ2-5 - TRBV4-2 TGTGCCAGCAGCCAAGGGGCGAGAGTCGGGGAGACCCAGTACTTC CASSQGARVGETQYF
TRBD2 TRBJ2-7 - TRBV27 TGTGCCAGCAGTTTGCTAGCGGGGGGGGCCGAGCAGTACTTC CASSLLAGGAEQYF
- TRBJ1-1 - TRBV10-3 TGTGCCATCACCCGGGTCCCGGGCACTGAAGCTTTCTTT CAITRVPGTEAFF
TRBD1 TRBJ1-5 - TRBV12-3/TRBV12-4 TGTGCCAGCAGTGCGACAGGGGGGTTTAAACATTTT CASSATGGFKHF
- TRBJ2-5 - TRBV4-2 TGTGCCAGCAGCCATAAGTCAGGGTCAACGCAAGAGACCCAGTACTTC CASSHKSGSTQETQYF
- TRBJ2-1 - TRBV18 TGTGCCAGCTCACCAAAGGGTATCTACAATGAGCAGTTCTTC CASSPKGIYNEQFF
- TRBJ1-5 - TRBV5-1 TGCGCCAGCAGCTTAAGGCAGGGAGATCAGCCCCAGCATTTT CASSLRQGDQPQHF
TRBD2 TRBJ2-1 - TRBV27 TGTGCCACCTCGCTGCGAAGGCTAGCGGGAATCGATGAGCAGTTCTTC CATSLRRLAGIDEQFF
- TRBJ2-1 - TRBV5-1 TGCGCCAGCAGCTGGCAGGGCCCTTACAATGAGCAGTTCTTC CASSWQGPYNEQFF
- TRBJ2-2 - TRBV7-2 TGTGCCAGCAGCTTCTACAGGGCTAACACCGGGGAGCTGTTTTTT CASSFYRANTGELFF
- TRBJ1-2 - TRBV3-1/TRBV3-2 TGTGCCAGCAGCCAAGGGGGCGTCGGTCATGGCTACACCTTC CASSQGGVGHGYTF
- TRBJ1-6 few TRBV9 TGTGCCAGCAGCGCCGACGGGAACTATAATTCACCCCTCCACTTT CASSADGNYNSPLHF
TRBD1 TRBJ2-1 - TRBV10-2 TGCGCCACCGGAAGAGGGACAGAATACAATGAGCAGTTCTTC CATGRGTEYNEQFF
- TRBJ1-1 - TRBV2 TGTGCCAGCAGACAAAGGGGACTCCCGAACACTGAAGCTTTCTTT CASRQRGLPNTEAFF
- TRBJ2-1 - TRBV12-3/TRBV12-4 TGTGCCAGCAGCGTGAACTGGAATGAGCAGTTCTTC CASSVNWNEQFF
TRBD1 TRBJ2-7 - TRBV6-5 TGTGCCAGCAGTTCCCAACAGGGGTACGAGCAGTACTTC CASSSQQGYEQYF
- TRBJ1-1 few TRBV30 TGTGCCTGGAGTTCACCCTTTTGGGGTAACACTGAAGCTTTCTTT CAWSSPFWGNTEAFF
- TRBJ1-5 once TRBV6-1 TGTGCCAGCAGTGAACGGGATCGGGGGTACAATCAGCCCCAGCATTTT CASSERDRGYNQPQHF
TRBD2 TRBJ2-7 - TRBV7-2 TGTGCCAGCAGCTTAGGTCCGGCGGGAGCCCTCTACGAGCAGTACTTC CASSLGPAGALYEQYF
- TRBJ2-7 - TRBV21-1 TGTGCCAGCAGCAAAGAGGGCCACTACTACGAGCAGTACTTC CASSKEGHYYEQYF
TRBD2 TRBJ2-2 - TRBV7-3 TGTGCCAGCAGCATGGGACTAGCGGGAACCGGGGAGCTGTTTTTT CASSMGLAGTGELFF
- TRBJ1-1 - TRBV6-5 TGTGCCATCAAAGCACAGGGAGATGGCACTGAAGCTTTCTTT CAIKAQGDGTEAFF
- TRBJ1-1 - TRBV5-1 TGCGCCAGCAGCTTGGGGGGGACATTGAACACTGAAGCTTTCTTT CASSLGGTLNTEAFF
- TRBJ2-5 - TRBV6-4 TGTGCCAGCAGTGACCGAGCAGGGACCCAAGAGACCCAGTACTTC CASSDRAGTQETQYF
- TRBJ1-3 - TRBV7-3 TGTGCCAGCAGCTCCTCCGCTGGAAACACCATATATTTT CASSSSAGNTIYF
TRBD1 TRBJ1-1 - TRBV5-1 TGCGCCAGCAGTTGGGGGACAGGGATGTTGGCTTTCTTT CASSWGTGMLAFF
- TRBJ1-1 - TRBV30 TGTGCCTGGAGTGTACGGTGGCAGCCGAACACTGAAGCTTTCTTT CAWSVRWQPNTEAFF
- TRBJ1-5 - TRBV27 TGTGCCAGCAGTCCCAGACCAAAAATGGGCAATCAGCCCCAGCATTTT CASSPRPKMGNQPQHF
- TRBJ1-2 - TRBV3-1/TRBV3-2 TGTGCCAGCAGCCAAGACGGGGGAGGCTATGGCTACACCTTC CASSQDGGGYGYTF
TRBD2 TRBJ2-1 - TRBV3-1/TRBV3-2 TGTGCCAGCAGCCACCAATCACGTCCTAGCGGACCGCGGATAGATGAGCAGTTCTTC CASSHQSRPSGPRIDEQFF
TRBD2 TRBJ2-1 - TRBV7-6 TGTGCCAGCAGCTACTTCGGGACTAGGAACCGGGAGCAGTTCTTC CASSYFGTRNREQFF
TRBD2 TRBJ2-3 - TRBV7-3 TGTGCCAGCAGCTTCGTAGCGGGAGCAGATACGCAGTATTTT CASSFVAGADTQYF
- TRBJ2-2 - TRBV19 TGTGCCAGTCGCTGGTTCACAAACACCGGGGAGCTGTTTTTT CASRWFTNTGELFF
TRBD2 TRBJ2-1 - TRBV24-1 TGTGCCACCAGTGACCCCCGACTAGCGTCGACCAATGAGCAGTTCTTC CATSDPRLASTNEQFF
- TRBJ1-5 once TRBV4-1 TGCGCCAGCAGTCAGCAGCGGGGACAGCCCCAGCATTTT CASSQQRGQPQHF
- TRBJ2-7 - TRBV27 TGTGCCAGCAGTTTACTCAGGGGCTACGAGCAGTACTTC CASSLLRGYEQYF
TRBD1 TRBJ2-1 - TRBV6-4 TGTGCCAGCAGTGGCTCCCCGACAGGGAGTGCGAACAATGAGCAGTTCTTC CASSGSPTGSANNEQFF
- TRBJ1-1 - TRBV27 TGTGCCAGCAGTTCCCCGGCGAGGAACACTGAAGCTTTCTTT CASSSPARNTEAFF
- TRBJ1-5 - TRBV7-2 TGTGCCAGCAGCTTAGGGGGGCAGCCCCAGCATTTT CASSLGGQPQHF
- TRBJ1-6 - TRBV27 TGTGCCAGCAGCCTCAGGGAATATAATTCACCCCTCCACTTT CASSLREYNSPLHF
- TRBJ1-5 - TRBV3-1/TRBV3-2 TGTGCCAGCAGCCCCCAACTAGACCTTAGCAATCAGCCCCAGCATTTT CASSPQLDLSNQPQHF
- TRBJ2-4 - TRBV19 TGTGCCAGTAGGAAGGAATATATTCAGTACTTC CASRKEYIQYF
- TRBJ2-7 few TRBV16 TGTGCCAGCAGCCAATCGATGGGACGGCTAGGGTACTACGAGCAGTACTTC CASSQSMGRLGYYEQYF
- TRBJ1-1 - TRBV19 TGTGCCAGTAGTTGGGCAGGCACTGAAGCTTTCTTT CASSWAGTEAFF
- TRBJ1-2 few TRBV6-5 TGTGCCAGCAGGCCCCGGGGCGACGGCTATGGCTACACCTTC CASRPRGDGYGYTF